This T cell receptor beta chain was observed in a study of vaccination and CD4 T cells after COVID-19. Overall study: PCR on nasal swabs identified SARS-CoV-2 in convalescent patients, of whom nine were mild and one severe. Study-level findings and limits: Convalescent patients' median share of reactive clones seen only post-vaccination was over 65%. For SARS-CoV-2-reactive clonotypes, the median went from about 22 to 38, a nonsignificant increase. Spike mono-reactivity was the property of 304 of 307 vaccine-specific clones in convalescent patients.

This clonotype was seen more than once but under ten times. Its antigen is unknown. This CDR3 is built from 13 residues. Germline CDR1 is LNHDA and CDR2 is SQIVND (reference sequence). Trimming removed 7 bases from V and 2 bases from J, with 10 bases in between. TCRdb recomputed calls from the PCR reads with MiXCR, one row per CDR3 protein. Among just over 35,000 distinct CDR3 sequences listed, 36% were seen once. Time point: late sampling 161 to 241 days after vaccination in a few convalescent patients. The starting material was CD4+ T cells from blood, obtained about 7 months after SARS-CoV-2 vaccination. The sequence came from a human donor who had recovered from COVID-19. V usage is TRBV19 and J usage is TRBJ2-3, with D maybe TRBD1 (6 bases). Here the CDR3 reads CASTSGDTDTQYF. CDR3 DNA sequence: TGTGCCAGTACTTCAGGGGACACAGATACGCAGTATTTT.